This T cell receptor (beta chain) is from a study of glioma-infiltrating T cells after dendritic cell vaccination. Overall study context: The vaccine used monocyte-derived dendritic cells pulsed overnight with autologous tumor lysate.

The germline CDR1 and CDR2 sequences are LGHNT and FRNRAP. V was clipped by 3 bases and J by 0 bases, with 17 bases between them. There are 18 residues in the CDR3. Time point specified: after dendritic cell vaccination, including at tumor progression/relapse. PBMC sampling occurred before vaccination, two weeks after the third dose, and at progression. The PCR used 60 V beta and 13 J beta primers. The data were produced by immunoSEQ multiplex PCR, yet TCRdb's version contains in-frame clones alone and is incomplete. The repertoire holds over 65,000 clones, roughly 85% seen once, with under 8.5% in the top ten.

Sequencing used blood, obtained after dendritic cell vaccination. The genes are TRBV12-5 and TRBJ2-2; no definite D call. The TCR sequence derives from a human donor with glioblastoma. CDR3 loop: CASGLFMVYPSNTGELFF. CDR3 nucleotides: TGTGCTAGTGGTTTATTTATGGTCTACCCATCGAACACCGGGGAGCTGTTTTTT.